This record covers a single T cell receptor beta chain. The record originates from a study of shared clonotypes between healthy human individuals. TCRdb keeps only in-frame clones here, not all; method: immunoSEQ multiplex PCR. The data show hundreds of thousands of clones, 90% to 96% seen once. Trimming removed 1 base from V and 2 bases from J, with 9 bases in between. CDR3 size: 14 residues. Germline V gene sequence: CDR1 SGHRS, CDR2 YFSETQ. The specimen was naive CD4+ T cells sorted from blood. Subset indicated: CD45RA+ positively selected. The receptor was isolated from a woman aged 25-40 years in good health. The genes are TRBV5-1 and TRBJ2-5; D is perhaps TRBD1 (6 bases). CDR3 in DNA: TGCGCCAGCAGCTTGTCAGGGGATCAAGAGACCCAGTACTTC. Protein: CASSLSGDQETQYF.